This record concerns one T cell receptor beta chain sequence. The specificity of this receptor is unknown. Per-base qualities were not stored, and no clone one base away is much larger. There are 17 amino acids in the CDR3, from cysteine to phenylalanine inclusive. The retained sequence is limited to the CDR3, 51 bases, with the frame set at the first base. Clipping removes 1 base from V and 6 bases from J, with 13 as the unmatched junction base count. From the germline V gene (reference sequence), CDR1 is LNHDA and CDR2 is SQIVND. This specimen comes from a study of beta chain features in type 1 diabetes (dated by TCRdb to 2016 to 2019). Study-level background: Patients and healthy donors did not differ in mean age, gender distribution, total cell number or subset yield. Naive and central memory subsets were obtained from all 30 or so donors, but regulatory and stem cell-like memory subsets were isolated from only 8 patients and about eight healthy donors. Across all samples, some 100,000,000 sorted cells were examined, and cell number per subset correlated strongly with RNA yield. In the study, TCRB repertoires of sorted circulating CD4+ T cell subsets from recently diagnosed type 1 diabetes patients were compared with those of matched healthy donors. Findings and caveats that apply to the study as a whole: Because cDNA was sequenced instead of genomic DNA, activated cells with high expression could be over-represented, although the groups did not differ in activation or CD3 levels. Because small numbers of individuals were included in the HLA sub-analyses, any influence of HLA type on TCRB rearrangement was left unresolved. The naive, central memory and regulatory TCRB repertoires appeared to resemble one another more closely among patients than among healthy donors. In all four CD4+ subsets, TCRB CDR3 length was moderately but significantly shorter in type 1 diabetes patients. PCR may preferentially amplify shorter templates, but because patient and control samples were amplified and corrected together, any resulting skew would affect both groups equally. At VDJ recombination sites, type 1 diabetes patients had fewer insertions and more deleted nucleotides, which implies abnormalities in thymic rearrangement.

The entire isolated RNA was reverse transcribed using the High Capacity cDNA Reverse Transcription Kit, and thus expressed TCRB transcripts were sequenced. Deep immunoSEQ sequencing was performed on naive, central memory and regulatory T cell samples, with an average of around 3.4 million total reads per sample. Sorted cells were lysed in RLT buffer, and RNA was extracted using DNase-treated RNeasy Micro or Mini kits according to cell number. Each cell subset was processed on its own to prevent cross-contamination, while patient and healthy donor samples were processed together. The immunoSEQ multiplex PCR was used to amplify TCRB sequences from cDNA, generating 87-bp fragments that spanned the CDR3 region. Amplicons were sequenced on the Illumina HiSeq platform. The authors' analysis ran thus. Synthetic template baselines were used to correct PCR bias computationally, reads within Hamming distance 2 were collapsed, and singletons that could not be merged were discarded. By aligning reads against IMGT, V, D and J genes, CDR3 length, and insertions or deletions at six rearrangement sites were assigned. Within each subset, clonotype counts were normalized to the number of sorted cells before true diversity and Gini coefficients were calculated with the tcR R package. The overlap coefficient, calculated on TCRB nucleotide sequences, was used to quantify repertoire sharing. Out-of-frame TCRB sequences from naive cells were analyzed as a proxy for the pre-selection repertoire. Sourced from immuneACCESS, this table was stored by TCRdb with only in-frame sequences that have V and J called. A share of the clones is absent; for the studies checked, an unresolved V gene accounts for under half, and the remainder has no known explanation. That table supplies the V and J calls and clone size; D and trimming were determined from the DNA. The sample table lists 680,000 or so clones, around 16% of them with a count of one. About 0.097% of the sample rests with the top ten.

A single peripheral blood draw of about 120 mL on average was collected from each donor into heparinised tubes. Using a panel that included CD45RO, CCR7, CD25, CD127, CD95 and CD27, naive, central memory, regulatory and stem cell-like memory CD4+ T cells were sorted on a BD FACSAria II. Every sorted population had a purity above 95%. Right away, PBMCs were isolated by Lymphoprep density gradient centrifugation and were stained directly, with no culture step. So that batch effects would be minimized, each experiment stained and sorted samples in pairs, pairing one healthy donor with one patient. This sequence originates from a man between 18 and 29 years old in good health. This chain joins TRBV19 to TRBJ2-3; 7 central bases correspond to TRBD2. Material for sequencing was naive CD4+ T cells from blood. The cell subset or site label for this specimen denotes: true naive CD4+ T cells. The nucleotides are TGTGCCAGTAGTATAGGATTAGCGGGCGGTCAACGGGATACGCAGTATTTT. Translation gives CASSIGLAGGQRDTQYF.